This T cell receptor beta chain was captured by sequencing in a study of kidney transplant recipient with SARS-CoV-2 infection. TCRdb re-derived calls from the reads in MiXCR, one entry per CDR3 protein. The sample has about 240,000 distinct CDR3 sequences, around 26% seen once. Remarks on this clonotype: A read error may be the cause here, since a much bigger clone is one base away.

Germline CDR1 and CDR2: GTSNPN and SVGIG (reference sequence). The CDR3 covers 14 residues. The sequenced sample was a blood sample, obtained at baseline and around day 110 from a kidney transplant recipient. The rearrangement joins TRBV30 to TRBJ2-2; D remains ambiguous. The sequence came from a male patient aged 30 to 39 who had COVID-19 and was a kidney transplant recipient. Some T cells could come from the graft donor. The CDR3 nucleotides read TGTGCCTGGGGACGGAAAAGGAACGCCGGGGAGCTGTTTTTT. This sequence encodes CAWGRKRNAGELFF.